The next 15 T cell receptor beta chains were all read from a single sample in a study of brain T cells in children with intractable seizures. TCRdb keeps only in-frame clones here, not all; method: immunoSEQ multiplex PCR. The sample holds 95,000 to 120,000 clones, roughly 92% seen once. This material consisted of peripheral blood, taken at surgery. The receptors shown here come from a boy younger than two with hemimegalencephaly and intractable seizures.

The chain has TRBV11-3 and TRBJ2-5; TRBD1 matches at 8 bases. CDR3 length equals 14 residues. In germline, CDR1 is SGHNT, CDR2 YENEEA. V shed 5 bases, J shed 4 bases, and the junction held 6 bases outside the gene matches. DNA of the CDR3: TGTGCCAGCAGCCCTAACAGGGGGGCAGAGACCCAGTACTTC. Translated: CASSPNRGAETQYF.

The chain carries TRBV3-1 (or the pseudogene TRBV3-2) and TRBJ2-3; D may be TRBD2 (7 bases). From germline, CDR1 is LGHDT and CDR2 YNNKEL (reference sequence). The CDR3 totals 15 residues. Trimming pared 4 bases from V and 1 base from J, leaving 12 bases between. CDR3 in DNA: TGTGCCAGCAGCCGGCTAGGGGGGGGCACAGATACGCAGTATTTT. This translates into CASSRLGGGTDTQYF.

The chain recombines TRBV5-1 with TRBJ2-2, with 7 bases lining up with TRBD2. Germline V gene data show CDR1 as SGHRS and CDR2 as YFSETQ. CDR3 length: 16 residues. The junction had 9 bases not matched to a gene; V was cut back by 3 bases and J by 4 bases. CDR3 protein: CASSWSPGLTTGELFF. The CDR3 DNA reads as TGCGCCAGCAGCTGGTCACCGGGACTAACCACCGGGGAGCTGTTTTTT.

V gene TRBV5-1 combines with J gene TRBJ1-1; TRBD1 matches 7 bases. Trimming at V came to 1 base and at J to 1 base, leaving 4 bases not matched to a gene. The CDR3 sequence is 15 residues long. Germline assignment: CDR1 SGHRS and CDR2 YFSETQ. CDR3 nucleotide sequence: TGCGCCAGCAGCTTGAGGGGGCTACCGAACACTGAAGCTTTCTTT. Translation: CASSLRGLPNTEAFF.

The rearrangement joins TRBV20-1 to TRBJ1-1, with unresolved D. V lost 5 bases, J lost 9 bases, and 10 bases lay in between. The CDR3 consists of 10 residues. From germline, CDR1 is DFQATT and CDR2 SNEGSKA (reference sequence). DNA for the CDR3: TGCAGTGCTGGGGTGTTGCAAGCTTTCTTT. Its translation: CSAGVLQAFF.

This chain joins TRBV6-6 and TRBJ1-5; D call uncertain. Looked up from germline, CDR1 is MNHNY and CDR2 is SVGAGI (reference sequence). The CDR3 runs to 12 residues. Trimming removed 2 bases at V and 5 bases at J, with 4 bases between. CDR3 coding DNA: TGTGCCAGCAGTTACGGGGATCAGCCCCAGCATTTT. This encodes CASSYGDQPQHF.

This sequence joins TRBV28 and TRBJ2-1; 7 bases line up with TRBD1. V dropped 6 bases and J dropped 5; count of bases not matched to a gene: 13. The CDR3 runs to 16 residues. The germline V gene encodes CDR1 MDHEN and CDR2 SYDVKM. CDR3 sequence: CASSPQGSRYDNEQFF. CDR3 bases: TGTGCCAGCAGCCCACAGGGGAGTCGGTACGACAATGAGCAGTTCTTC.

The CDR3 region is CASSVAPPLDISGNTIYF. The CDR3, as DNA: TGTGCCAGCAGCGTAGCCCCCCCTTTAGACATCTCTGGAAACACCATATATTTT. V gene TRBV9 combines with J gene TRBJ1-3; D remains unclear. V lost 0 bases, J lost 0 bases, and 16 bases lay in between. Germline V gene data show CDR1 as SGDLS and CDR2 as YYNGEE. This CDR3 is 18 amino acids long. Full variable domain (rest looked up from reference TRBV9 and TRBJ1-3): DSGVTQTPKHLITATGQRVTLRCSPRSGDLSVYWYQQSLDQGLQFLIQYYNGEERAKGNILERFSAQQFPDLHSELNLSSLELGDSALYFCASSVAPPLDISGNTIYFGEGSWLTVV.

This clone is a singleton in its sample. The rearrangement links TRBV19 to TRBJ1-5, with TRBD1 matching over 8 bases. The germline V gene has CDR1 LNHDA and CDR2 SQIVND (reference sequence). The CDR3 runs 16 residues. Trimming at V came to 5 bases and at J to 6 bases, leaving 12 bases not matched to a gene. CDR3 DNA sequence: TGTGCCAGTAGTCCAGCGGGACAGGTTCAGGCTCAGCCCCAGCATTTT. Translated, it gives CASSPAGQVQAQPQHF.

The rearrangement uses TRBV6-5 and TRBJ2-3; the D is unclear. The ends were cut back, 6 bases at V and 2 bases at J, with 3 bases in the middle. The CDR3 is made up of 11 amino acids. Germline CDR1 is MNHEY and CDR2 is SVGAGI. CDR3 amino acids: CASRSTDTQYF. The CDR3, as DNA: TGTGCCAGCAGATCCACAGATACGCAGTATTTT.

The rearrangement links TRBV7-2 to TRBJ1-6, with TRBD1 as a possible D gene (5 bases). The CDR3 runs 19 residues. Germline CDR1 is SGHTA and CDR2 is FQGNSA. The V gene lost 7 bases and the J gene lost 4 bases, with 26 bases spanning the gap. The CDR3 coding sequence is TGTGCCAGCACCCCGGGCCGGGGCCGTCCCCAACTTTATAATTCACCCCTCCACTTT. This codes for CASTPGRGRPQLYNSPLHF.

V usage is TRBV7-2 and J usage is TRBJ2-3; D is unresolved. With 1 base removed from V and 1 base from J, the gap between germline ends came to 12 bases. The CDR3 contains 16 residues. Germline V CDR1 and CDR2: SGHTA, FQGNSA. For the CDR3, the DNA is TGTGCCAGCAGCTTAGTAGTGCCCATGGGCACAGATACGCAGTATTTT. Protein sequence: CASSLVVPMGTDTQYF.

The chain combines TRBV3-1 (or the pseudogene TRBV3-2) with TRBJ1-1; no definite D call. The CDR3 consists of 12 residues. The germline V gene has CDR1 LGHDT and CDR2 YNNKEL (reference sequence). Trimming took 1 base from V and 6 from J, leaving 6 bases between them. CDR3 nucleotides: TGTGCCAGCAGCCAAGGGTTGGCTGAAGCTTTCTTT. This gives the protein CASSQGLAEAFF.

J is TRBJ2-7 and V is TRBV18; D remains ambiguous. The length of the CDR3 is 14 residues. The V gene lost 1 base and the J gene lost 0 bases, with 7 bases spanning the gap. Germline CDR1 is KGHSH and CDR2 is LQKENI. The chain's CDR3 is CASSPRQVSYEQYF. In DNA form, the CDR3 reads TGTGCCAGCTCACCACGTCAAGTCTCCTACGAGCAGTACTTC.

This chain links TRBV27 with TRBJ1-2; 9 nucleotides match TRBD1. Germline CDR1 reads MNHEY; CDR2 reads SMNVEV (reference sequence). V dropped 7 bases and J dropped 4; count of bases not matched to a gene: 1. The CDR3 extends over 12 amino acids. Here the CDR3 reads CASTGQGYGYTF. CDR3 bases: TGTGCCAGCACGGGACAGGGCTATGGCTACACCTTC.